This T cell receptor (beta chain) was sequenced during a study of response to subunit inactivated influenza vaccine. The CDR3 loop spans 13 amino acids. Trimming cost V 4 bases and J 1 base, with 5 bases left between them. Germline V gene lookup returns CDR1 SNHLY and CDR2 FYNNEI. Study conclusions and caveats: With each seasonal influenza vaccination, the authors suggested, few new T cells are recruited.

In this sample, this clonotype turned up a few times. Antigen unknown. TCRdb recomputed calls from the RT-PCR reads with MiXCR, one row per CDR3 protein. In the table there are hundreds of thousands of distinct CDR3 sequences, approximately 7.1% of which are singletons. This receptor was identified in a man between 50 and 69 years old who received an inactivated influenza vaccine. Source: PBMCs from blood, taken about 24 months after vaccination. This chain joins TRBV2 and TRBJ1-5, with D unclear. In DNA, the CDR3 is TGTGCCAGCAGTGTTCGGAGCAATCAGCCCCAGCATTTT. Protein sequence: CASSVRSNQPQHF.